These 3 T cell receptor beta chains came from one sample sequenced in a study of T cells expressing NK-cell markers. TCRdb re-called the 5' RACE reads; one entry per CDR3 protein, DNA not given. The table for this sample gives 550,000 to 600,000 distinct CDR3 sequences. What was sequenced was blood T cells: a sorted CD56 or NKG2C T cell subset, CD4+ or CD8+ T cells, or bulk PBMC T cells (not recorded which). These receptors were taken from a man aged 18 to 30 in good health.

The chain combines TRBV18 with TRBJ1-1; absent DNA, TCRdb's TRBD1 call cannot be checked. The CDR3 length is 17 residues. Germline V CDR1 and CDR2: KGHSH, LQKENI. The CDR3 sequence is CASSPQVTGGFDTEAFF.

J is TRBJ2-6 and V is TRBV10-3; TCRdb proposes TRBD1, but this gene call is untestable without DNA. The germline CDR1 and CDR2 sequences are ENHRY and SYGVKD. CDR3 length: 18 residues. The CDR3 spells CAISVPGQGARGANVLTF.

The rearrangement links TRBV7-2 to TRBJ2-7; TCRdb indicates TRBD2, and absent DNA this call remains unverified. The CDR3 totals 14 residues. CDR1 and CDR2 from the germline V gene are SGHTA and FQGNSA. The CDR3 loop reads CASSFSGDMREQYF. The variable domain in full, with the rest retrieved from reference TRBV7-2 and TRBJ2-7, is GAGVSQSPSNKVTEKGKDVELRCDPISGHTALYWYRQSLGQGLEFLIYFQGNSAPDKSGLPSDRFSAERTGGSVSTLTIQRTQQEDSAVYLCASSFSGDMREQYFGPGTRLTVT.